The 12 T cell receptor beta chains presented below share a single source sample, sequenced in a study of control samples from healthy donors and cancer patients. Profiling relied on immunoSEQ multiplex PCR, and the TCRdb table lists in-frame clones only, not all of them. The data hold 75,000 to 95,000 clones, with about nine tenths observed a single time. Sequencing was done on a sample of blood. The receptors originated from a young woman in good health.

The CDR3 DNA follows: TGTGCCAGTCTCAATGACAGGGTGAACACCGGGGAGCTGTTTTTT. This encodes CASLNDRVNTGELFF. The V and J genes are TRBV6-5 and TRBJ2-2, with TRBD1 identical over 7 bases. The CDR3 totals 15 residues. Germline CDR1 is MNHEY and CDR2 is SVGAGI. The trim removed 9 bases at V and 1 base at J, leaving 8 bases unmatched.

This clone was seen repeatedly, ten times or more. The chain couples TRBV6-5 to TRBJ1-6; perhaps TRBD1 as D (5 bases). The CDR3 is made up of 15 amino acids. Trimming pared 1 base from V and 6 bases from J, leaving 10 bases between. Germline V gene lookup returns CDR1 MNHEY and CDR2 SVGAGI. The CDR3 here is CASSYFMGVNSPLHF. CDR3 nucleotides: TGTGCCAGCAGTTACTTCATGGGGGTTAATTCACCCCTCCACTTT.

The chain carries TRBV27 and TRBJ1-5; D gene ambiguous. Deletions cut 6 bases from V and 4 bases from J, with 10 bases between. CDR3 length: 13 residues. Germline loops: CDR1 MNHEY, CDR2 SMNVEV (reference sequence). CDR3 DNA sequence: TGTGCCAGCAGCCCAAAGGAAAATCAGCCCCAGCATTTT. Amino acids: CASSPKENQPQHF.

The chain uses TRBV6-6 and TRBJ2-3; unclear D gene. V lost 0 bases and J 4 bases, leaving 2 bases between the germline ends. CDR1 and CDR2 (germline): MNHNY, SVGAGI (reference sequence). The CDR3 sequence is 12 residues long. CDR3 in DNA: TGTGCCAGCAGTTACTCGTCAGATACGCAGTATTTT. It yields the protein CASSYSSDTQYF.

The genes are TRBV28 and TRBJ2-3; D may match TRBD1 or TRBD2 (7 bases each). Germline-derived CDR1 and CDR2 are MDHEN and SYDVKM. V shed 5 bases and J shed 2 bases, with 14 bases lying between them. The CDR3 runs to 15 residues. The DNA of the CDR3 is TGTGCCAGCAGTGCAGGGGGGGGCACCACAGATACGCAGTATTTT. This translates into CASSAGGGTTDTQYF.

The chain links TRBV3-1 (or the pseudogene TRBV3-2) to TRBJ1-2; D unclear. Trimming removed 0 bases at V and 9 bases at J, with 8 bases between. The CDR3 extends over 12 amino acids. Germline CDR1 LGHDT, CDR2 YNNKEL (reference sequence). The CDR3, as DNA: TGTGCCAGCAGCCAAGAAGGACGGAGCTACACCTTC. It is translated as CASSQEGRSYTF.

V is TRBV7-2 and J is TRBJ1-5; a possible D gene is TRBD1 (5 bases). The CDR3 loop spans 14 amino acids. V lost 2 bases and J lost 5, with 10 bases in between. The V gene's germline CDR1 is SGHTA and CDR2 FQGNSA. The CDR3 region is CASSLRQGYQPQHF. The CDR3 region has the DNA TGTGCCAGCAGCTTACGGCAGGGTTATCAGCCCCAGCATTTT.

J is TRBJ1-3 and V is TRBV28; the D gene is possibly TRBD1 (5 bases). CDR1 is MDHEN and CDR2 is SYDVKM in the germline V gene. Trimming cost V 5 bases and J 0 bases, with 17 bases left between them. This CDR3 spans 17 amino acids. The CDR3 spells CASSPVKGRVSGNTIYF. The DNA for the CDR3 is TGTGCCAGCAGTCCCGTCAAGGGGAGAGTCTCTGGAAACACCATATATTTT.

This chain's CDR3 is CASSISDPFTDTQYF. The CDR3 DNA sequence: TGTGCCAGCAGTATAAGCGATCCCTTCACAGATACGCAGTATTTT. The V call is TRBV6-6, the J call TRBJ2-3; D not certain. Germline loops: CDR1 MNHNY, CDR2 SVGAGI (reference sequence). The CDR3 consists of 15 residues. V was pared by 5 bases and J by 2 bases, with 14 bases between.

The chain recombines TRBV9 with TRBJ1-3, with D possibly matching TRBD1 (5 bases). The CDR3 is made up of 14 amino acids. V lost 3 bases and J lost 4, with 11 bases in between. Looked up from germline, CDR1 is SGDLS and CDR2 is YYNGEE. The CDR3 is CASSETGLGNTIYF. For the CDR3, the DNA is TGTGCCAGCAGCGAAACAGGTTTAGGAAACACCATATATTTT.

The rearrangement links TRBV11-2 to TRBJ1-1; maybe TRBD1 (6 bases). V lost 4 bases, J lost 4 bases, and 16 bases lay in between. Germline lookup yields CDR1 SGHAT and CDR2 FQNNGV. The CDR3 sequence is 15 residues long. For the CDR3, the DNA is TGTGCCAGCAGCTCCTACGGACAGAAGAGCACTGAAGCTTTCTTT. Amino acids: CASSSYGQKSTEAFF.

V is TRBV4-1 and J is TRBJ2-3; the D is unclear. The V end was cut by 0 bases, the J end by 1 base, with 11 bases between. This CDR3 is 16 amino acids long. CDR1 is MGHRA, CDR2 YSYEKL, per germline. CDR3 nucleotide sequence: TGCGCCAGCAGCCAAGAAGTTTACCGGGGCACAGATACGCAGTATTTT. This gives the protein CASSQEVYRGTDTQYF.